The sequence of this T cell receptor beta chain was determined in a study of blood T cell repertoires in COVID-19. Study-level information: Material from acute and convalescent COVID-19 was sourced from the United States, Italy and Spain. From T cells, B-cell-depleted T cells, or PBMCs came the material, which was cDNA or gDNA.

Sequencing used immunoSEQ multiplex PCR; TCRdb keeps in-frame clones, though not all of them. The data contain roughly 80,000 clones, about 90% of them singletons. This CDR3 spans 13 amino acids. The germline V gene has CDR1 LNHDA and CDR2 SQIVND (reference sequence). The ends were cut back, 6 bases at V and 1 base at J, with 9 bases in the middle. Sequenced sample: peripheral blood. This sequence joins TRBV19 and TRBJ2-5; the D gene is possibly TRBD1 (5 bases). The source of this sequence is a woman aged 80 or over with acute or convalescent COVID-19. The CDR3 reads CASSRDSQETQYF. CDR3 coding DNA: TGTGCCAGTAGCCGAGACAGCCAAGAGACCCAGTACTTC.